This TCR beta chain was profiled in a study of T cell responses to AZD1222 COVID-19 vaccine. This clone appeared once. Assay used: immunoSEQ multiplex PCR; TCRdb lists only in-frame clones, some missing. Here the sample spans under 150,000 clones, about 93% being singletons. This CDR3 has 15 amino acids. Trimming at V came to 4 bases and at J to 6 bases, leaving 5 bases not matched to a gene. CDR1 and CDR2 (germline): ENHRY, SYGVKD. V gene TRBV10-3 combines with J gene TRBJ1-6, with 8 nucleotides matching TRBD1. Sequenced here: peripheral blood, sampled on day 0 of AZD1222 vaccination. The TCR comes from an adult in good health. The CDR3 is CAISAAQGANSPLHF. CDR3 DNA sequence: TGTGCCATCAGTGCCGCCCAGGGGGCTAATTCACCCCTCCACTTT.